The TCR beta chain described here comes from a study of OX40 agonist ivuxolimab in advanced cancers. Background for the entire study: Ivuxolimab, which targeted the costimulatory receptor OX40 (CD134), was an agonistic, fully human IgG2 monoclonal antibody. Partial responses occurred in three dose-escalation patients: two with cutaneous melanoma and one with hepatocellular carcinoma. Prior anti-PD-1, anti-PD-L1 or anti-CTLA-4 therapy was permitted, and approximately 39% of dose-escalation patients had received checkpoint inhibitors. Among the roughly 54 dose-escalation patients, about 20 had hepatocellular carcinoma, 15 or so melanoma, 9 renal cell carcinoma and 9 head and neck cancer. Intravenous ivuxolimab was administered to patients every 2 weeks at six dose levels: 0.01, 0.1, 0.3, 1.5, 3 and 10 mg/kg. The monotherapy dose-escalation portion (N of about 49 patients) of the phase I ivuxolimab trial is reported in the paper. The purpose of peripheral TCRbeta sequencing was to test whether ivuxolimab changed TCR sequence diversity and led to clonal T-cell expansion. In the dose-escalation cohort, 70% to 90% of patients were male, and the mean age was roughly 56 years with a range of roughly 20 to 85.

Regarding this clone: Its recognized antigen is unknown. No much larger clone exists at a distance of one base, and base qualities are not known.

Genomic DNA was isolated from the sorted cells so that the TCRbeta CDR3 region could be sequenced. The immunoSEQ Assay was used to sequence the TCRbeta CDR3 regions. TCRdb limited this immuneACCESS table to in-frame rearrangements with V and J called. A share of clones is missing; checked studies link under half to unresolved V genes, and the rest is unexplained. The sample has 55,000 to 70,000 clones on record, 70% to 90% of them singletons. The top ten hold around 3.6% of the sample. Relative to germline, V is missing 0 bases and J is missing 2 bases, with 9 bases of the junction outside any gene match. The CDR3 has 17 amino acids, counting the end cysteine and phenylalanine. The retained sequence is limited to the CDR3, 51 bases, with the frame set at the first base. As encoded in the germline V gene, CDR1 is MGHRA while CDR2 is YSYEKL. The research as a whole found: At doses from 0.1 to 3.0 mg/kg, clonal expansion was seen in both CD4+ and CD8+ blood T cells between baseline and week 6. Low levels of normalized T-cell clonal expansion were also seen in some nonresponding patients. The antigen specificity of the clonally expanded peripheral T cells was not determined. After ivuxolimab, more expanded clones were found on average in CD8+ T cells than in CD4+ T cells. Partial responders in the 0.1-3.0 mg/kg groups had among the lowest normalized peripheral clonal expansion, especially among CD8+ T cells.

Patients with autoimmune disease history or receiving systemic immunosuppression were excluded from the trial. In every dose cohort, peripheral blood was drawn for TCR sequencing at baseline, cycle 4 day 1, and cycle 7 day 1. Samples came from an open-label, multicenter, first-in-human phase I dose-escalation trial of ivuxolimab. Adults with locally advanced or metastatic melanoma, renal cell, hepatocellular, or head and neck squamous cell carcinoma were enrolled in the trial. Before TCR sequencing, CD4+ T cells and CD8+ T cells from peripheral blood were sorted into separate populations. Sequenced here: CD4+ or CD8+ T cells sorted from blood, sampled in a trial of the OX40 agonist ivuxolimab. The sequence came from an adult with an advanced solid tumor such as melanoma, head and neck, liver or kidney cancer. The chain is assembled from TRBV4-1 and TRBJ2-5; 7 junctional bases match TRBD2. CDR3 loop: CASSQDSAVRGQETQYF. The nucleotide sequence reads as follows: TGCGCCAGCAGCCAAGATTCGGCGGTGCGGGGGCAAGAGACCCAGTACTTC.